This record covers a single T cell receptor (beta chain). Its antigen is as yet unknown. The record originates from a study of CD8+ T cells in alopecia areata. Specified treatment: oral pan-JAK inhibitor, 5-10 mg twice daily. V was pared by 5 bases and J by 7 bases, with 14 bases between. CDR3 length equals 13 residues. Germline V gene data show CDR1 as MGHRA and CDR2 as YSYEKL. cDNA prepared by RNA extraction and subsequent reverse transcription served as the template for sequencing. Clones were sequenced by immunoSEQ multiplex PCR, and TCRdb holds only the in-frame ones, with some missing. The sample has 140,000 to 150,000 clones; roughly 54% are singletons. Study-wide findings and caveats: Across lesional scalp, and particularly alopecia totalis/universalis, clonality surpassed that of normal scalp. Numerous clones, expanded in lesions, remained in scalp and blood during tofacitinib.

The source of this sequence is a human donor with alopecia areata. The material sequenced was CD8+ T cells sorted from blood, taken at week 4, from a patient treated with tofacitinib. V gene TRBV4-1 combines with J gene TRBJ2-5; maybe TRBD2 (5 bases). CDR3 sequence reads: CASSSGPRGTQYF. The CDR3 region has the DNA TGCGCCAGCAGCTCGGGCCCCCGGGGGACCCAGTACTTC.